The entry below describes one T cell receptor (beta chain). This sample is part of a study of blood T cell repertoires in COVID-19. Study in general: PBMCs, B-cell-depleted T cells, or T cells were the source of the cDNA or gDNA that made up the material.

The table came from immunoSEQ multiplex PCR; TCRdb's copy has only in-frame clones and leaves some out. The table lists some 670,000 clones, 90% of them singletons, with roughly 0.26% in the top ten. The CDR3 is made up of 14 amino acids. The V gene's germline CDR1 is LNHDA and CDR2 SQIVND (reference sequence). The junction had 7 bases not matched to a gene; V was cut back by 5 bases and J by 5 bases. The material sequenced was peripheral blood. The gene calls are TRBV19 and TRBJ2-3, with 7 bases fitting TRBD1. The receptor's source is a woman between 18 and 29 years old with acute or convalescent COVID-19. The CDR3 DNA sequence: TGTGCCAGTAGTCTGACAGGGACAAGAGATACGCAGTATTTT. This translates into CASSLTGTRDTQYF.